A single sample gave rise to the 18 T cell receptor beta chains below, sequenced in a study of blood T cell repertoires in COVID-19. Sequenced by immunoSEQ multiplex PCR; TCRdb stores in-frame clones only, minus some. The sample holds approximately 140,000 clones, about 80% seen once. The sample comprised PBMCs or T cells enriched from blood (not recorded which). Every receptor here comes from a man aged 45 to 65 in a cohort exposed to, infected with or recovered from COVID-19 (not recorded which).

The V and J genes are TRBV6-2 or TRBV6-3 and TRBJ2-7, with D perhaps matching TRBD2 (6 bases). Trimming took off 1 base at V and 3 bases at J, with 10 bases between the two ends. Germline V gene lookup returns CDR1 MNHEY and CDR2 SVGEGT. The CDR3 length is 14 residues. DNA of the CDR3: TGTGCCAGCAGTTACTTGCGGGGAGGCTACGAGCAGTACTTC. Translated: CASSYLRGGYEQYF.

The V call is TRBV3-1 (or the pseudogene TRBV3-2), the J call TRBJ2-1; 7 nucleotides agree with TRBD2. Germline values: CDR1 LGHDT, CDR2 YNNKEL (reference sequence). This CDR3 is 16 amino acids long. V shed 0 bases, J shed 1 base, and the junction held 3 bases outside the gene matches. The CDR3 DNA sequence: TGTGCCAGCAGCCAAGATATGGGGGGGTCCTACAATGAGCAGTTCTTC. Protein: CASSQDMGGSYNEQFF.

The chain recombines TRBV27 with TRBJ2-5; 8 positions match TRBD1. V trimming: 4 bases; J trimming: 2 bases; junction bases outside the gene matches: 12. The CDR3 runs 17 residues. Germline assignment: CDR1 MNHEY and CDR2 SMNVEV (reference sequence). In nucleotides, the CDR3 is TGTGCCAGCAGTTCCCTTCGCGGACAGGGTCAGCAAGAGACCCAGTACTTC. This translates into CASSSLRGQGQQETQYF.

The rearrangement joins TRBV5-1 to TRBJ1-4; the match to TRBD1 covers 12 bases. Germline V gene sequence: CDR1 SGHRS, CDR2 YFSETQ. CDR3 length: 15 amino acids. V was pared by 8 bases and J by 7 bases, with 9 bases of the junction left unmatched. CDR3 loop: CASGTGGVNGEKLFF. In nucleotides, the CDR3 is TGCGCCAGTGGGACAGGGGGCGTTAATGGTGAAAAACTGTTTTTT.

The chain joins TRBV20-1 to TRBJ1-1; D not resolved. Per the germline V gene, CDR1 is DFQATT and CDR2 is SNEGSKA (reference sequence). Between the trimmed V and J ends, which lost 5 bases and 0 bases, there was a span of 4 bases. The CDR3 covers 11 residues. DNA for the CDR3: TGCAGTGCTTACATGAACACTGAAGCTTTCTTT. This encodes CSAYMNTEAFF.

The V and J genes are TRBV5-4 and TRBJ2-2, with D possibly matching TRBD1 (6 bases). This CDR3 has 15 residues. Germline CDR1 and CDR2: SGHNT and YYREEE (reference sequence). Trimming removed 5 bases from V and 4 bases from J, with 15 bases in between. The CDR3 sequence: CASSLPLGGTGELFF. For the CDR3, the DNA is TGTGCCAGCAGTCTCCCCCTAGGGGGCACCGGGGAGCTGTTTTTT.

This clone was detected a few times. The CDR3 bases are TGTGCCAGCAGCTTAGGGACAGAGGGACAAGATGAGCAGTTCTTC. Residues: CASSLGTEGQDEQFF. The chain has TRBV7-7 and TRBJ2-1, with a weak D call TRBD1 (6 bases). Germline V gene lookup returns CDR1 SSHAT and CDR2 FNYEAQ (reference sequence). With 1 base removed from V and 8 bases from J, the gap between germline ends came to 15 bases. This CDR3 is built from 15 residues.

V usage is TRBV7-5 and J usage is TRBJ2-5; TRBD2, the table's D call, lacks a check against the DNA. TRBV7-5 constitutes a pseudogene. The CDR3 runs 15 residues. The CDR3 loop is CARSLGTSGQETQYF. CDR3 nucleotide sequence: TGTGCCAGAAGCTTAGGGACTAGCGGCCAAGAGACCCAGTACTTC.

CDR3 bases: TGTGCCAGCAGTCCCCCCTCTCGAGCCTACGAGCAGTACTTC. It is translated as CASSPPSRAYEQYF. The rearrangement joins TRBV28 to TRBJ2-7, with no clear D. This CDR3 has 14 residues. Between the trimmed V and J ends, which lost 5 bases and 2 bases, there was a span of 13 bases. Germline V CDR1 and CDR2: MDHEN, SYDVKM.

This clone was seen only a few times. The chain combines TRBV30 with TRBJ1-5, with no clear D. The V gene's germline CDR1 is GTSNPN and CDR2 SVGIG (reference sequence). The CDR3 is made up of 12 amino acids. The V gene lost 0 bases and the J gene lost 3 bases, with 3 bases spanning the gap. The CDR3 loop is CAWSVLNQPQHF. The CDR3 nucleotides are TGTGCCTGGAGTGTACTCAATCAGCCCCAGCATTTT.

This clone was observed once. This chain links TRBV27 with TRBJ1-6; D is uncertain. With 3 bases removed from V and 7 bases from J, the gap between germline ends came to 19 bases. The germline gives CDR1 MNHEY, CDR2 SMNVEV (reference sequence). This CDR3 contains 17 residues. The CDR3 protein is CASSLSPDQAPNSPLHF. CDR3 in DNA: TGTGCCAGCAGTTTGTCCCCTGATCAAGCTCCAAATTCACCCCTCCACTTT.

The rearrangement links TRBV10-2 to TRBJ2-3; TRBD2 aligns across 13 bases. The CDR3 runs to 19 residues. The germline gives CDR1 WSHSY, CDR2 SAAADI. The V segment lost 2 bases and the J segment 6 bases; nucleotides outside the gene matches: 14. CDR3 DNA: TGCGCCAGCAGTGAGGCGCGGAGACGGACTAGCGGGAGTCTGGATACGCAGTATTTT. It is translated as CASSEARRRTSGSLDTQYF.

The J gene is TRBJ2-1, the V gene TRBV9; TRBD2 might be the D (5 bases). The CDR3 loop spans 10 amino acids. V was shortened by 7 bases and J by 6 bases, with 5 bases between the two germline ends. The germline gives CDR1 SGDLS, CDR2 YYNGEE. The CDR3 is CASAGNEQFF. DNA for the CDR3: TGTGCCAGCGCGGGCAATGAGCAGTTCTTC.

The V call is TRBV19, the J call TRBJ1-1; 7 positions match TRBD1. This CDR3 region has 14 residues. Per the germline V gene, CDR1 is LNHDA and CDR2 is SQIVND (reference sequence). After removal of 5 bases from V and 8 bases from J, the junction contained 11 bases not matched to a gene. The CDR3 here is CASSSLIRGNEAFF. The CDR3 DNA sequence: TGTGCCAGTAGTTCACTCATCAGGGGGAACGAAGCTTTCTTT.

The V call is TRBV11-1, the J call TRBJ2-3; maybe TRBD1 (5 bases). V lost 5 bases and J 5 bases, leaving 8 bases between the germline ends. The germline gives CDR1 SGHAT, CDR2 FQDESV (reference sequence). The length of the CDR3 is 12 residues. The CDR3 loop reads CASSPQGDTQYF. In nucleotides, the CDR3 is TGTGCCAGCAGCCCTCAGGGAGATACGCAGTATTTT.

The rearrangement links TRBV6-5 to TRBJ1-1; D is uncertain. The length of the CDR3 is 14 residues. Germline CDR1 MNHEY, CDR2 SVGAGI. V was pared by 4 bases and J by 1 base, with 10 bases between. CDR3 residues: CASSSGGRNTEAFF. CDR3 nucleotide sequence: TGTGCCAGCAGTTCCGGTGGGAGGAACACTGAAGCTTTCTTT.

V gene TRBV2 combines with J gene TRBJ1-6; the D gene is possibly TRBD1 (5 bases). Looked up from germline, CDR1 is SNHLY and CDR2 is FYNNEI. CDR3 length: 12 amino acids. The germline V and J ends were trimmed by 6 bases and 10 bases, with 10 bases remaining between them. The CDR3 bases are TGTGCCAGCAGACAGGCCCCCTCACCCCTCCACTTT. It specifies CASRQAPSPLHF.

This clone was counted only a few times. This sequence joins TRBV7-9 and TRBJ1-2; D is unclear. V was pared by 3 bases and J by 14 bases, with 16 bases between. Germline V gene data show CDR1 as SEHNR and CDR2 as FQNEAQ (reference sequence). This CDR3 comprises 12 residues. The CDR3 loop is CASSLERVGFTF. CDR3 nucleotide sequence: TGTGCCAGCAGCTTGGAACGGGTTGGGTTTACCTTC.